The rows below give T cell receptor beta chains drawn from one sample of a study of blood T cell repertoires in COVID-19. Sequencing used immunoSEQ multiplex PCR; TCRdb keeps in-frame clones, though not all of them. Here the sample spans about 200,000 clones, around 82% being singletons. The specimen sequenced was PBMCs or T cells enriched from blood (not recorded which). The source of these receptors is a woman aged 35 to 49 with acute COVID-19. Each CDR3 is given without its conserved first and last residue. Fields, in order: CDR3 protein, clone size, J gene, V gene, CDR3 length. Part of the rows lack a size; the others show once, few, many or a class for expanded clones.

CDR3aa: ASSPDRSQPQH
abundance: -
j_gene: TRBJ1-5
v_gene: TRBV3-1/TRBV3-2
len: 11

CDR3aa: ATDRLNEQF
abundance: -
j_gene: TRBJ2-1
v_gene: TRBV2
len: 9

CDR3aa: AIRPDRGPYEQY
abundance: once
j_gene: TRBJ2-7
v_gene: TRBV10-3
len: 12

CDR3aa: ASSSGEGVSTEAF
abundance: -
j_gene: TRBJ1-1
v_gene: TRBV28
len: 13

CDR3aa: ASNPDRIQPQH
abundance: -
j_gene: TRBJ1-5
v_gene: TRBV19
len: 11

CDR3aa: ASSPPPRLYEQY
abundance: -
j_gene: TRBJ2-7
v_gene: TRBV18
len: 12

CDR3aa: ASSPDGTGDAEAF
abundance: -
j_gene: TRBJ1-1
v_gene: TRBV7-8
len: 13

CDR3aa: ASRETAQETQY
abundance: once
j_gene: TRBJ2-5
v_gene: TRBV28
len: 11

CDR3aa: AIRRAGEQETQY
abundance: -
j_gene: TRBJ2-5
v_gene: TRBV10-3
len: 12

CDR3aa: ASRDRVPSYGYT
abundance: -
j_gene: TRBJ1-2
v_gene: TRBV7-7
len: 12

CDR3aa: ASSLQGPGELF
abundance: -
j_gene: TRBJ2-2
v_gene: TRBV9
len: 11

CDR3aa: ASSRDRGGTEAF
abundance: -
j_gene: TRBJ1-1
v_gene: TRBV14
len: 12

CDR3aa: AWSAGQSNEKLF
abundance: -
j_gene: TRBJ1-4
v_gene: TRBV30
len: 12

CDR3aa: ASSLDGAYNEQF
abundance: few
j_gene: TRBJ2-1
v_gene: TRBV6-2/TRBV6-3
len: 12

CDR3aa: ASRRDSSYEQY
abundance: -
j_gene: TRBJ2-7
v_gene: TRBV5-6
len: 11

CDR3aa: ASSGDTNQPQH
abundance: once
j_gene: TRBJ1-5
v_gene: TRBV2
len: 11

CDR3aa: ASSLVAGVTTGELF
abundance: once
j_gene: TRBJ2-2
v_gene: TRBV5-1
len: 14

CDR3aa: ASSPRASGGGETQY
abundance: -
j_gene: TRBJ2-5
v_gene: TRBV18
len: 14

CDR3aa: ASSLPGQGYNEQF
abundance: -
j_gene: TRBJ2-1
v_gene: TRBV28
len: 13

CDR3aa: ATSLIRTEMGTDTQY
abundance: -
j_gene: TRBJ2-3
v_gene: TRBV19
len: 15

CDR3aa: ASSLQRRENTGELF
abundance: -
j_gene: TRBJ2-2
v_gene: TRBV5-1
len: 14

CDR3aa: ASRPTGRSIETQY
abundance: once
j_gene: TRBJ2-5
v_gene: TRBV7-2
len: 13

CDR3aa: ASSPMHIGQGGTEAF
abundance: -
j_gene: TRBJ1-1
v_gene: TRBV18
len: 15

CDR3aa: ASSLVFGSGTQY
abundance: -
j_gene: TRBJ2-5
v_gene: TRBV5-1
len: 12

CDR3aa: ASRGQGGSPLH
abundance: once
j_gene: TRBJ1-6
v_gene: TRBV11-1
len: 11

CDR3aa: SVEEEVRRSGVSTDTQY
abundance: once
j_gene: TRBJ2-3
v_gene: TRBV29-1
len: 17

CDR3aa: ASSPGGPLFTYYGYT
abundance: few
j_gene: TRBJ1-2
v_gene: TRBV5-4
len: 15

CDR3aa: ASSVDQGAVTGELF
abundance: -
j_gene: TRBJ2-2
v_gene: TRBV9
len: 14

CDR3aa: ASSLDGGSTEAF
abundance: -
j_gene: TRBJ1-1
v_gene: TRBV27
len: 12

CDR3aa: ASSPPRGTQY
abundance: -
j_gene: TRBJ2-5
v_gene: TRBV3-1/TRBV3-2
len: 10

CDR3aa: ASSLEQGGGEKLF
abundance: -
j_gene: TRBJ1-4
v_gene: TRBV5-1
len: 13

CDR3aa: ASSPKQGEDTQY
abundance: -
j_gene: TRBJ2-3
v_gene: TRBV18
len: 12

CDR3aa: ASSPRDRGWQETQY
abundance: few
j_gene: TRBJ2-5
v_gene: TRBV7-9
len: 14